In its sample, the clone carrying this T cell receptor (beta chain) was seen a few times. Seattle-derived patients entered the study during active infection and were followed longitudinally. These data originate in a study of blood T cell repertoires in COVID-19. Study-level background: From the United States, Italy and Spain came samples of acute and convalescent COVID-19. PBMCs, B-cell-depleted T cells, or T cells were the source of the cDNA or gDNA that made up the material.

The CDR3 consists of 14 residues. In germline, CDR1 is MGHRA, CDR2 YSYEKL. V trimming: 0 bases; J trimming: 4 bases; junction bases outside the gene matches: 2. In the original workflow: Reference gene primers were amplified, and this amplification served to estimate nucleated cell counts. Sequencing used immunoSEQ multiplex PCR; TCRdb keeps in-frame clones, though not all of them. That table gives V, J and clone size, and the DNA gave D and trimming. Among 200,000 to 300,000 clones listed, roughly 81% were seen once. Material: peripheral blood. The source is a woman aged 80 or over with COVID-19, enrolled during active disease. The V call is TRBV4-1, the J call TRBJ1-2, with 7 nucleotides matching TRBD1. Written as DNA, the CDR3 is TGCGCCAGCAGCCAAGAACAGGGGCCCTATGGCTACACCTTC. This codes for CASSQEQGPYGYTF.